Listed below are T cell receptor beta chains from one sample, sequenced in a study of blood T cell repertoires in COVID-19. Profiling relied on immunoSEQ multiplex PCR, and the TCRdb table lists in-frame clones only, not all of them. The sample holds about 80,000 clones; approximately 88% are singletons and the top ten take around 7.2%. The sequencing sample was made of peripheral blood. The receptors here all came from a woman aged 80 or older with acute or convalescent COVID-19. The CDR3 runs from the conserved cysteine through the conserved F or W. A D gene is named only where the DNA matches it firmly. Expanded clones get a size class; other rows say once, few or many, or leave the size out.

D gene	clone size	V gene	J gene	CDR3 DNA	CDR3 protein
TRBD1	.	TRBV14	TRBJ1-2	TGTGCCAGCAGCCAAGTGACAGGGGCCCGGGGCTATGGCTACACCTTC	CASSQVTGARGYGYTF
.	.	TRBV2	TRBJ1-1	TGTGCGAGCCGCCGGACAGCGAACACTGAAGCTTTCTTT	CASRRTANTEAFF
.	few	TRBV5-5	TRBJ1-4	TGTGCCAGCAGCTTGGCGACTAATGAAAAACTGTTTTTT	CASSLATNEKLFF
TRBD2	.	TRBV5-8	TRBJ2-1	TGTGCCAGCAGCTTGGAGGTGGGAGCGGGGGATGAGCAGTTCTTC	CASSLEVGAGDEQFF
TRBD2	.	TRBV11-2	TRBJ2-7	TGTGCCAGCAGCTTAGAAGGGGCGGGAGTGGCCTACGAGCAGTACTTC	CASSLEGAGVAYEQYF
.	once	TRBV19	TRBJ1-2	TGTGCCAGTAGTATCCAGGGGAGCGGAGGCTACACCTTC	CASSIQGSGGYTF
.	.	TRBV9	TRBJ1-1	TGTGCCAGCAACCCTGACGGGCAGGGGACCACTGAAGCTTTCTTT	CASNPDGQGTTEAFF
.	.	TRBV9	TRBJ1-2	TGTGCCAGCAGCGTAGGAGTGACAGCTGACTATGGCTACACCTTC	CASSVGVTADYGYTF
.	.	TRBV7-9	TRBJ2-7	TGTGCCAGCAGCCCCCTCGGACAGATCTACGAGCAGTACTTC	CASSPLGQIYEQYF
TRBD1	.	TRBV5-6	TRBJ2-7	TGTGCCAGCAGCTCCCTTGACAGGGTGGAAGAGCAGTACTTC	CASSSLDRVEEQYF
.	.	TRBV7-2	TRBJ2-6	TGTGCCAGCAGCTCAAGGGGTAGTCTTAGATCTGGGGCCAACGTCCTGACTTTC	CASSSRGSLRSGANVLTF
TRBD1	.	TRBV6-1	TRBJ2-1	TGTGCCAGCAGAGAAGGGACAGGGGGCTACAATGAGCAGTTCTTC	CASREGTGGYNEQFF
.	few	TRBV30	TRBJ1-5	TGTGCCTGGAGTGTACGAGGGCAGAGCAATCAGCCCCAGCATTTT	CAWSVRGQSNQPQHF
TRBD2	.	TRBV7-6	TRBJ2-1	TGTGCCAGCAGCTTAGGGCGGGGGAGGTCGGCAATGAATGAGCAGTTCTTC	CASSLGRGRSAMNEQFF
.	.	TRBV19	TRBJ1-4	TGTGCCAGTAGTAGGGGGACTGCGAATGAAAAACTGTTTTTT	CASSRGTANEKLFF
TRBD1	.	TRBV5-1	TRBJ1-2	TGCGCCAGCAGCCCTAGTACAGGGGACTATGGCTACACCTTC	CASSPSTGDYGYTF
TRBD2	.	TRBV13	TRBJ2-3	TGTGCCAGCAGCCCGGGACTAGCGACAGATACGCAGTATTTT	CASSPGLATDTQYF
.	.	TRBV27	TRBJ1-1	TGTGCCAGCAGTTTATCCCAGAGAGGCACTGAAGCTTTCTTT	CASSLSQRGTEAFF
.	.	TRBV29-1	TRBJ2-3	TGCAGCGTTGACAACACAGATACGCAGTATTTT	CSVDNTDTQYF
.	.	TRBV21-1	TRBJ2-5	TGTGCCAGCAGCAATTTAGCGGGAGACAATCGAGAGACCCAGTACTTC	CASSNLAGDNRETQYF
TRBD1	.	TRBV6-6	TRBJ2-5	TGTGCCAGCAACAAACAGGGGACGGAGACCCAGTACTTC	CASNKQGTETQYF
.	once	TRBV10-3	TRBJ1-2	TGTGCCTCCTGGGCAGCCAGCTATGGCTACACCTTC	CASWAASYGYTF
TRBD1	.	TRBV19	TRBJ1-1	TGTGCCAGTAGTATAGACTCTTCCAGGGGGACTGAAGCTTTCTTT	CASSIDSSRGTEAFF
.	.	TRBV14	TRBJ2-1	TGTGCCAGCAGCCAAGTCCGGGGTCCCTACAATGAGCAGTTCTTC	CASSQVRGPYNEQFF
.	.	TRBV15	TRBJ1-3	TGTGCCACCACCTCGGGGGGCCGCTCTGGAAACACCATATATTTT	CATTSGGRSGNTIYF
TRBD1	.	TRBV19	TRBJ2-1	TGTGCCAGTAGTATTACCGGGACAGGGAGCAATGAGCAGTTCTTC	CASSITGTGSNEQFF
.	.	TRBV30	TRBJ1-1	TGTGCCTGGAGTGAAACCAGCACTGAAGCTTTCTTT	CAWSETSTEAFF
.	once	TRBV12-5	TRBJ2-7	TGTGCTAGTGGTTACAGTGTCCTTACGGGATACGAGCAGTACTTC	CASGYSVLTGYEQYF
TRBD1	.	TRBV6-2/TRBV6-3	TRBJ2-5	TGTGCCAGCAGTATCGGGACAGCCGGAACATTCCAGTACTTC	CASSIGTAGTFQYF
TRBD1	.	TRBV19	TRBJ2-1	TGTGCCAGTAGTAAAGACAGGGGCGATGAGCAGTTCTTC	CASSKDRGDEQFF
.	few	TRBV6-5	TRBJ1-5	TGTGCCAGCAGTCGAAGACAGAGCAATCAGCCCCAGCATTTT	CASSRRQSNQPQHF
TRBD1	.	TRBV5-1	TRBJ1-2	TGCGCCAGCAGCTTGCAACAGGGGTCGGACTATGGCTACACCTTC	CASSLQQGSDYGYTF
TRBD1	.	TRBV12-5	TRBJ1-1	TGTGCTAGTGGTTCCCACAGGGGGATAAACACTGAAGCTTTCTTT	CASGSHRGINTEAFF
.	.	TRBV7-2	TRBJ2-3	TGTGCCAGCAGCTCTGACATTTCTGGAGGGAGAAGGGATACGCAGTATTTT	CASSSDISGGRRDTQYF
TRBD1	.	TRBV2	TRBJ2-7	TGTGCCAGCATTATAGGGGACAGCTCCTACGAGCAGTACTTC	CASIIGDSSYEQYF
TRBD1	.	TRBV7-9	TRBJ1-4	TGTGCCAGCAGCTTAGCAGACAGGGCCAATGAAAAACTGTTTTTT	CASSLADRANEKLFF
.	.	TRBV29-1	TRBJ2-1	TGCAGCGGGATAGGGGGAACCTACAATGAGCAGTTCTTC	CSGIGGTYNEQFF
.	.	TRBV4-1	TRBJ1-4	TGCGCCAGCAGCCAAGATCGCGGCACTGCTAATGAAAAACTGTTTTTT	CASSQDRGTANEKLFF
.	.	TRBV3-1/TRBV3-2	TRBJ2-2	TGTGCCAGCAGCCAAGATCTTGCGGGCGTCGGGGAGCTGTTTTTT	CASSQDLAGVGELFF
TRBD1	.	TRBV11-2	TRBJ1-2	TGTGCCAGCAGCCAATCGGACAGGTCCGGTGGCTACACCTTC	CASSQSDRSGGYTF
.	.	TRBV27	TRBJ2-7	TGTGCCAGCAGTTTAAGTCACACCTCCTACGAGCAGTACTTC	CASSLSHTSYEQYF
.	.	TRBV30	TRBJ2-5	TGTGCCTGGAGCTCATCTAGGAGTTTTAGATCAGAGACCCAGTACTTC	CAWSSSRSFRSETQYF
TRBD1	.	TRBV12-5	TRBJ2-2	TGTGCTAGTGGTTTGTTCGGGACAGGGGTTGGCGGGGAGCTGTTTTTT	CASGLFGTGVGGELFF
.	.	TRBV19	TRBJ2-5	TGTGCCAGTAGTATAGTAAGGAGTGAGACCCAGTACTTC	CASSIVRSETQYF
TRBD1	.	TRBV4-3	TRBJ1-1	TGCGCCAGCAGCCGCGACAGGGGTTCTGAAGCTTTCTTT	CASSRDRGSEAFF
.	.	TRBV19	TRBJ2-3	TGTGCCAGCGAAACTAGTTTTTCGGTCGGGACGCAGTATTTT	CASETSFSVGTQYF
TRBD1	.	TRBV30	TRBJ2-1	TGTGCCTGGAGTGTTTTCGAGTTGGCAGGGGGCGATTTGGCATACAATGAGCAGTTCTTC	CAWSVFELAGGDLAYNEQFF
TRBD1	.	TRBV5-1	TRBJ1-3	TGCGCCAGCAGCTCCGGGACAGGGAGGAATGGAAACACCATATATTTT	CASSSGTGRNGNTIYF
.	.	TRBV19	TRBJ2-3	TGTGCCAGTAGTCGGACTGGATCTAGCACAGATACGCAGTATTTT	CASSRTGSSTDTQYF
TRBD1	.	TRBV4-1	TRBJ2-1	TGCGCCAGCAGTCTTGACAGGGGGCTGTACAATGAGCAGTTCTTC	CASSLDRGLYNEQFF
.	.	TRBV7-9	TRBJ1-2	TGTGCCAGCAGCCCAAATCAGGGATCCGAGGGCTACACCTTC	CASSPNQGSEGYTF
TRBD1	.	TRBV7-8	TRBJ1-1	TGTGCCAGCAGCCAACAGGGGGCTGAAGCTTTCTTT	CASSQQGAEAFF
TRBD1	.	TRBV5-1	TRBJ2-1	TGCGCCAGCAGCTTGTCGGGACAGAAGAATGAGCAGTTCTTC	CASSLSGQKNEQFF